These 29 T cell receptor beta chains were sequenced from one sample in a study of control samples from healthy donors and cancer patients. Sequenced by immunoSEQ multiplex PCR; TCRdb stores in-frame clones only, minus some. The data show about 120,000 clones, about 93% seen once. The sample consisted of blood. These TCRs come from a man under 40 in good health.

The sample holds one count of this clone. The chain recombines TRBV25-1 with TRBJ2-5, with 9 bases identical to TRBD2. The CDR3 spans 15 residues. The V segment lost 3 bases and the J segment 1 base; nucleotides outside the gene matches: 3. CDR1 is MGHDK and CDR2 is SYGVNS in the germline V gene. The CDR3 sequence is CASSDLLAGQETQYF. CDR3 bases: TGTGCCAGCAGTGACTTACTAGCGGGCCAAGAGACCCAGTACTTC.

The chain employs TRBV9 and TRBJ2-1; perhaps TRBD2 as D (5 bases). The CDR3 runs to 13 residues. The germline V gene has CDR1 SGDLS and CDR2 YYNGEE. Trimming pared 3 bases from V and 7 bases from J, leaving 11 bases between. CDR3 in amino acids: CASSASGINEQFF. The CDR3 DNA reads as TGTGCCAGCAGCGCCTCGGGGATAAATGAGCAGTTCTTC.

The rearrangement joins TRBV24-1 to TRBJ2-5; either TRBD1 or TRBD2 may fit D (5 bases each). There are 15 residues in the CDR3. The V end was cut by 1 base, the J end by 3 bases, with 11 bases between. Germline loops: CDR1 KGHDR, CDR2 SFDVKD. CDR3 in amino acids: CATSDFSGTEETQYF. DNA for the CDR3: TGTGCCACCAGTGATTTTTCCGGGACGGAAGAGACCCAGTACTTC.

The V and J genes are TRBV28 and TRBJ1-4, with D possibly TRBD1 on 5 matching bases. The CDR3 contains 15 residues. CDR1 is MDHEN and CDR2 is SYDVKM in the germline V gene. V dropped 6 bases and J dropped 1 base, with 12 bases sitting between them. The CDR3 region is CASRELGETNEKLFF. The CDR3, as DNA: TGTGCCAGCAGGGAGCTGGGGGAAACTAATGAAAAACTGTTTTTT. Variable domain in full (rest from reference TRBV28 and TRBJ1-4): DVKVTQSSRYLVKRTGEKVFLECVQDMDHENMFWYRQDPGLGLRLIYFSYDVKMKEKGDIPEGYSVSREKKERFSLILESASTNQTSMYLCASRELGETNEKLFFGSGTQLSVL.

V gene TRBV6-6 combines with J gene TRBJ2-7; the match to TRBD1 covers 9 bases. Germline V gene sequence: CDR1 MNHNY, CDR2 SVGAGI (reference sequence). This CDR3 is built from 13 residues. V was clipped by 6 bases and J by 7 bases; unmatched bases: 7. Here the CDR3 reads CASSPDRGWEQYV. The CDR3 DNA reads TGTGCCAGCAGCCCGGACAGGGGTTGGGAGCAGTACGTC.

The chain couples TRBV2 to TRBJ2-5; TRBD1 matches at 8 bases. V shed 3 bases and J 5 bases; nucleotides not matched to a gene: 8. The CDR3 extends over 15 amino acids. Germline lookup yields CDR1 SNHLY and CDR2 FYNNEI. As DNA, the CDR3 is TGTGCCAGCAGTGACCCTCAGGGGGCGTGGGAGACCCAGTACTTC. As protein: CASSDPQGAWETQYF.

This clone was picked up one time. The CDR3 bases are TGTGCCAGCAGCCTCTTAACCGGGGGACAAGAGACCCAGTACTTC. Amino acids: CASSLLTGGQETQYF. V and J are TRBV3-1 (or the pseudogene TRBV3-2) and TRBJ2-5; possibly TRBD2 for D (6 bases). The CDR3 contains 15 residues. V was pared by 4 bases and J by 2 bases, with 14 bases between. Germline CDR1 reads LGHDT; CDR2 reads YNNKEL (reference sequence).

The rearrangement joins TRBV4-1 to TRBJ2-6, with D perhaps matching TRBD2 (7 bases). Trimming removed 0 bases at V and 2 bases at J, with 20 bases between. Germline-derived CDR1 and CDR2 are MGHRA and YSYEKL. This CDR3 is built from 20 residues. CDR3 nucleotides: TGCGCCAGCAGCCAAGAAGGCGGTGGGGGGGCTTGGGCTGGGGCCAACGTCCTGACTTTC. Translating it yields CASSQEGGGGAWAGANVLTF.

CDR3 residues: CASTVRTATGDTEAFF. Written as DNA, the CDR3 is TGTGCCAGTACCGTTCGGACAGCAACGGGGGACACTGAAGCTTTCTTT. J is TRBJ1-1 and V is TRBV19; tentatively, D is TRBD1 (6 bases). This CDR3 region has 16 residues. V lost 7 bases and J lost 3, with 21 bases in between. The germline gives CDR1 LNHDA, CDR2 SQIVND (reference sequence).

The chain joins TRBV19 to TRBJ2-1; the match to TRBD1 covers 10 bases. V dropped 5 bases and J dropped 8; count of bases not matched to a gene: 6. The germline CDR1 and CDR2 sequences are LNHDA and SQIVND (reference sequence). There are 14 residues in the CDR3. This CDR3 reads CASSGGTGAYEQFF. The CDR3 DNA reads TGTGCCAGTAGTGGTGGGACAGGGGCCTATGAGCAGTTCTTC.

The chain links TRBV24-1 to TRBJ2-7; D might be TRBD1 or TRBD2, each matching 5 bases. The germline V gene has CDR1 KGHDR and CDR2 SFDVKD. The CDR3 has 17 amino acids. Trimming took off 3 bases at V and 3 bases at J, with 20 bases between the two ends. DNA for the CDR3: TGTGCCACCAGTGATGTGACATCGGGGACGTCCATCTACGAGCAGTACTTC. This sequence encodes CATSDVTSGTSIYEQYF.

CDR3 in amino acids: CAINGVWTPNRSYNEQFF. CDR3 DNA: TGTGCCATCAATGGAGTTTGGACTCCGAATCGCTCCTACAATGAGCAGTTCTTC. V gene TRBV10-3 combines with J gene TRBJ2-1; D is perhaps TRBD2 (5 bases). Trimming took off 7 bases at V and 0 bases at J, with 22 bases between the two ends. The CDR3 spans 18 residues. CDR1 ENHRY and CDR2 SYGVKD come from the germline V gene.

This chain uses TRBV5-1 with TRBJ1-1; D ambiguous. The V end was cut by 4 bases, the J end by 6 bases, with 28 bases between. Germline CDR1 is SGHRS and CDR2 is YFSETQ. The CDR3 has 18 residues. CDR3 loop: CASSPYLRPIGVGAEAFF. CDR3 in DNA: TGCGCCAGCAGCCCATATCTTCGGCCAATTGGGGTTGGGGCTGAAGCTTTCTTT.

The V and J genes are TRBV24-1 and TRBJ2-2, with 8 bases fitting TRBD1. The length of the CDR3 is 15 residues. The germline CDR1 and CDR2 sequences are KGHDR and SFDVKD. Unmatched junction bases numbered 6, after V lost 6 bases and J lost 4 bases. The CDR3 loop is CATSTGTGPTGELFF. The CDR3 bases are TGTGCCACCAGTACGGGGACAGGACCCACCGGGGAGCTGTTTTTT.

The chain joins TRBV28 to TRBJ1-2; D perhaps matches TRBD1 (6 bases). The CDR3 totals 13 residues. V was pared by 2 bases and J by 3 bases, with 7 bases between. Germline lookup yields CDR1 MDHEN and CDR2 SYDVKM. In nucleotides, the CDR3 is TGTGCCAGCAGTTTAGAGGGGGACTATGGCTACACCTTC. Encoded protein: CASSLEGDYGYTF.

The chain uses TRBV18 and TRBJ2-7; 10 bases align to TRBD2. Trimming took 4 bases from V and 6 from J; bases not matched to a gene: 6. The CDR3 has 14 residues. Germline assignment: CDR1 KGHSH and CDR2 LQKENI. CDR3 protein: CASSRTSGDLEQYF. The CDR3 DNA follows: TGTGCCAGCTCACGCACTAGCGGGGATCTCGAGCAGTACTTC.

V is TRBV18 and J is TRBJ2-1; TRBD2 matches at 10 bases. The CDR3 runs to 13 residues. Trimming removed 5 bases from V and 13 bases from J; junction bases left unmatched: 8. Germline assignment: CDR1 KGHSH and CDR2 LQKENI. The CDR3 DNA sequence: TGTGCCAGCTCATCCAGCGGGGGGGGGACACAGTTCTTC. Protein: CASSSSGGGTQFF.

The chain links TRBV5-1 to TRBJ1-4; no firm D call. Germline loops: CDR1 SGHRS, CDR2 YFSETQ. The CDR3 is 14 residues long. Between the trimmed V and J ends, which lost 0 bases and 4 bases, there was a span of 7 bases. For the CDR3, the DNA is TGCGCCAGCAGCTTGGGACAAATTAATGAAAAACTGTTTTTT. The encoded protein is CASSLGQINEKLFF.

The rearrangement joins TRBV5-6 to TRBJ1-2; no reliable D call. Per the germline V gene, CDR1 is SGHDT and CDR2 is YYEEEE. The CDR3 spans 9 residues. Trimming left V 10 bases short and J 8 bases short, with 9 bases between. CDR3 amino acids: CAHGRGYTF. The CDR3 nucleotides are TGTGCCCACGGCAGGGGCTACACCTTC. Based on the CDR3 plus reference TRBV5-6 and TRBJ1-2, the full variable domain is DAGVTQSPTHLIKTRGQQVTLRCSPKSGHDTVSWYQQALGQGPQFIFQYYEEEERQRGNFPDRFSGHQFPNYSSELNVNALLLGDSALYLCAHGRGYTFGSGTRLTVV.

The chain couples TRBV6-5 to TRBJ1-2; D is unresolved. V lost 2 bases and J lost 8, with 18 bases in between. Germline CDR1 reads MNHEY; CDR2 reads SVGAGI. The CDR3 is 15 residues long. CDR3 DNA sequence: TGTGCCAGCAGTTACGCCGGCAGGTCTCTCTGGGGCTACACCTTC. It translates to CASSYAGRSLWGYTF.

V and J are TRBV5-1 and TRBJ1-2; maybe TRBD1 (6 bases). The CDR3 sequence is 15 residues long. V shed 2 bases and J shed 0 bases, with 11 bases lying between them. Germline V gene sequence: CDR1 SGHRS, CDR2 YFSETQ. CDR3 region: CASSLGTTANYGYTF. The CDR3 region has the DNA TGCGCCAGCAGCTTAGGGACAACCGCTAACTATGGCTACACCTTC.

The rearrangement uses TRBV28 and TRBJ1-2; the match to TRBD1 covers 10 bases. Losses at the gene ends were 6 bases for V and 4 bases for J; bases not matched to a gene: 14. The CDR3 runs 17 residues. CDR1 is MDHEN, CDR2 SYDVKM, per germline. The CDR3 region is CASRELGTGDLFYGYTF. The CDR3 region has the DNA TGTGCCAGCAGGGAACTAGGGACAGGGGACCTTTTCTATGGCTACACCTTC.

The chain has TRBV2 and TRBJ1-1, with TRBD1 matching 8 bases. Trimming took 6 bases from V and 4 from J; bases not matched to a gene: 7. The germline V gene has CDR1 SNHLY and CDR2 FYNNEI. The CDR3 runs to 14 residues. This CDR3 reads CASSGRQGTTEAFF. Here the CDR3 DNA reads TGTGCCAGCAGCGGTCGACAGGGGACCACTGAAGCTTTCTTT. Combining the CDR3 with reference TRBV2 and TRBJ1-1 gives the whole variable domain EPEVTQTPSHQVTQMGQEVILRCVPISNHLYFYWYRQILGQKVEFLVSFYNNEISEKSEIFDDQFSVERPDGSNFTLKIRSTKLEDSAMYFCASSGRQGTTEAFFGQGTRLTVV.

The V call is TRBV28, the J call TRBJ1-2; D unclear. V was clipped by 7 bases and J by 3 bases, with 18 bases between them. The germline V gene encodes CDR1 MDHEN and CDR2 SYDVKM. The CDR3 sequence is 15 residues long. The CDR3 loop is CASIAWVEGHYGYTF. The CDR3 nucleotides read TGTGCCAGCATCGCATGGGTGGAGGGCCACTATGGCTACACCTTC.

The chain recombines TRBV9 with TRBJ1-4, with TRBD1 identical over 12 bases. Germline CDR1 is SGDLS and CDR2 is YYNGEE. V lost 5 bases, J lost 8 bases, and 10 bases stayed unmatched. This CDR3 has 16 residues. This chain's CDR3 is CASSGDRGRSGEKLFF. The CDR3 region has the DNA TGTGCCAGCAGTGGGGACAGGGGGCGTTCTGGAGAAAAACTGTTTTTT.

V gene TRBV7-3 combines with J gene TRBJ2-1; D is unclear. The germline V gene encodes CDR1 SGHTA and CDR2 FQGTGA. The V gene lost 2 bases and the J gene lost 5 bases, with 13 bases spanning the gap. This CDR3 has 15 residues. The CDR3 DNA follows: TGTGCCAGCAGCTTAGGTGCCAGCTTGGACAATGAGCAGTTCTTC. This codes for CASSLGASLDNEQFF.

The genes are TRBV9 and TRBJ1-1, with D possibly TRBD1 on 6 matching bases. Germline-derived CDR1 and CDR2 are SGDLS and YYNGEE. V lost 0 bases, J lost 5 bases, and 11 bases lay in between. CDR3 length equals 14 residues. The CDR3 DNA is TGTGCCAGCAGCGTAGGGGGGCCCACAACTGAAGCTTTCTTT. It specifies CASSVGGPTTEAFF.

The rearrangement links TRBV19 to TRBJ1-5; D is ambiguous. Per the germline V gene, CDR1 is LNHDA and CDR2 is SQIVND (reference sequence). This CDR3 has 14 amino acids. V dropped 2 bases and J dropped 6 bases, with 11 bases sitting between them. This CDR3 is CASSIRWGVQPQHF. The CDR3 nucleotides are TGTGCCAGTAGTATACGTTGGGGTGTTCAGCCCCAGCATTTT.

The chain combines TRBV5-1 with TRBJ2-7; D may match TRBD1 or TRBD2 (6 bases each). V was pared by 2 bases and J by 3 bases, with 12 bases between. The CDR3 spans 14 residues. The germline V gene has CDR1 SGHRS and CDR2 YFSETQ. The CDR3 loop is CASSLTGAGYEQYF. The CDR3 bases are TGCGCCAGCAGCTTAACGGGGGCGGGCTACGAGCAGTACTTC.